This TCR beta chain was observed in a study of cytomegalovirus exposure and HLA in healthy donors. In the case of this clone: Its matching antigen is unknown.

While the first cohort had fewer than 850 subjects, the donors belonged to the separate validation cohort of roughly 130 subjects. TCRdb's table, derived via immunoSEQ multiplex PCR, lists solely in-frame clones and lacks some. The sample has 170,000 or so clones, 80% to 85% seen once. Study conclusions and caveats: Usually a TCR sequence was rare, but some public TCRs were found in many donors. Confirmation in vitro established that three CMV-associated chains were specific for CMV antigens.

This clonotype originated in a young woman in good health and CMV-seropositive. The specimen was PBMCs.

In nucleotides, the CDR3 is TGTGCCAGCAGAGGGACAGGGACCCTCGGCGAGCAGTACTTC. This gives the protein CASRGTGTLGEQYF. The rearrangement links TRBV6-6 to TRBJ2-7; 9 bases are shared with TRBD1. The CDR3 is made up of 14 amino acids. Trimming at V came to 6 bases and at J to 6 bases, leaving 9 bases not matched to a gene. The germline V gene encodes CDR1 MNHNY and CDR2 SVGAGI (reference sequence).